The present entry profiles one T cell receptor (beta chain) with its context. What it binds is unknown. TCRdb itself ran the 5' RACE reads through MiXCR, one entry per CDR3 protein. The sample carries some 600,000 distinct CDR3 sequences, roughly an eighth recorded once. This record belongs to a study of T cells after yellow fever vaccination. Study outcomes and limitations: In FACS-sorted repertoires, abundant clonotypes from the bulk population could appear as contaminants. Reappearance after the booster was observed for most primary-vaccination clones (about 97% CD4, approximately 90% CD8).

This CDR3 spans 16 amino acids. Trimming removed 7 bases from V and 0 bases from J, with 18 bases in between. Germline V gives CDR1 LNHDA, CDR2 SQIVND (reference sequence). The sample consisted of PBMCs, taken on the day of the yellow fever booster vaccination. The chain has TRBV19 and TRBJ2-5, with D tentatively TRBD2 (5 bases). The receptor was isolated from a man aged 30-40 years who received the YFV17D yellow fever vaccine. CDR3 nucleotide sequence: TGTGCCAGTACTATGACGGCGGGTGGGTACCAAGAGACCCAGTACTTC. This encodes CASTMTAGGYQETQYF.